This T cell receptor beta chain was recovered during a study of OX40 agonist ivuxolimab in advanced cancers. Study-wide findings and caveats: In the 0.1 to 3.0 mg/kg range, CD4+ and CD8+ blood T cells had expanded clonally by week 6.

The V segment lost 2 bases and the J segment 3 bases; nucleotides outside the gene matches: 2. Germline loops: CDR1 SGDLS, CDR2 YYNGEE. This CDR3 spans 14 amino acids. On this clone itself: The antigen remains unidentified.

Clones were sequenced by immunoSEQ multiplex PCR, and TCRdb holds only the in-frame ones, with some missing. The sample consists of under 20,000 clones, over 60% of them appearing once. This chain connects TRBV9 to TRBJ2-7; TRBD1 matches at 10 bases. The receptor's source is an adult with an advanced solid tumor such as melanoma, head and neck, liver or kidney cancer. Specimen: CD4+ or CD8+ T cells sorted from blood, collected in a trial of the OX40 agonist ivuxolimab. CDR3 nucleotide sequence: TGTGCCAGCAGCGTCGGGACAGGGGACTACGAGCAGTACTTC. This gives the protein CASSVGTGDYEQYF.